The entry that follows covers one T cell receptor (beta chain) sequence. These data are taken from a study of shared T cell receptors in the human thymus. Some clones are missing from TCRdb's copy, which holds only in-frame ones; the method was immunoSEQ multiplex PCR. The data hold hundreds of thousands of clones, with approximately 90% observed a single time. The same specimen was also included in a second study, on human thymus T cells. That work contributes: Gene usage for V and J segments appeared biased in thymic and blood repertoires.

The receptor was derived from a boy under two years old with a congenital heart defect. The specimen sequenced was thymocytes.

The CDR3 sequence is CASSSEVRTPLETQYF. CDR3 coding DNA: TGTGCCAGCAGCTCAGAGGTTCGGACACCACTAGAGACCCAGTACTTC. This chain links TRBV7-8 with TRBJ2-5; perhaps TRBD1 as D (5 bases). Germline assignment: CDR1 SGHVS and CDR2 FQNEAQ. The CDR3 is made up of 16 amino acids. V dropped 4 bases and J dropped 4 bases, with 19 bases sitting between them.